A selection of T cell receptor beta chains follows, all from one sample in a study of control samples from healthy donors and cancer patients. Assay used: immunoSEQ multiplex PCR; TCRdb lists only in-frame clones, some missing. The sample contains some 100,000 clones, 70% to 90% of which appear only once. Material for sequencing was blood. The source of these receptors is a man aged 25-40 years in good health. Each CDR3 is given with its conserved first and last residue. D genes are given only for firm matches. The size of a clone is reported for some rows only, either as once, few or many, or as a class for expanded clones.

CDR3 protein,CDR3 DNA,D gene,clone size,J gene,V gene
CASSIGWDTYNEQFF,TGTGCCAGTAGTATAGGCTGGGACACCTACAATGAGCAGTTCTTC,NA,NA,TRBJ2-1,TRBV19
CASIPDGYEQYF,TGTGCCAGCATCCCCGACGGCTACGAGCAGTACTTC,NA,once,TRBJ2-7,TRBV21-1
CAIGDGLAGIYEQYF,TGTGCCATCGGAGACGGACTAGCGGGGATATACGAGCAGTACTTC,TRBD2,NA,TRBJ2-7,TRBV10-3
CASRTGVSSGELFF,TGCGCCAGCAGAACGGGAGTTTCTTCCGGGGAGCTGTTTTTT,NA,NA,TRBJ2-2,TRBV5-1
CASSEAGTGANSEQYF,TGTGCCAGCAGTGAAGCGGGGACAGGAGCGAATAGCGAGCAGTACTTC,NA,NA,TRBJ2-7,TRBV28
CASSLVGVYEQYF,TGTGCCAGCAGCTTGGTGGGGGTCTACGAGCAGTACTTC,NA,NA,TRBJ2-7,TRBV5-4
CASRQGEYGYTF,TGTGCCAGCAGACAGGGGGAATATGGCTACACCTTC,TRBD1,NA,TRBJ1-2,TRBV6-5
CASSLISQGAEEQYF,TGTGCCAGCAGCTTAATATCGCAGGGGGCGGAAGAGCAGTACTTC,TRBD1,NA,TRBJ2-7,TRBV7-9
CASKFVPSSGGEETQYF,TGTGCCAGCAAATTCGTCCCCTCTAGCGGGGGGGAAGAGACCCAGTACTTC,TRBD2,NA,TRBJ2-5,TRBV7-2
CASSAKTGPNEKLFF,TGTGCCAGCAGCGCAAAGACAGGGCCTAATGAAAAACTGTTTTTT,TRBD1,NA,TRBJ1-4,TRBV5-4
CAISVGRGTNEQYF,TGTGCCATCAGTGTAGGTCGGGGGACGAACGAGCAGTACTTC,NA,NA,TRBJ2-7,TRBV10-3
CASSPEGNQPQHF,TGTGCCAGCTCACCGGAGGGCAATCAGCCCCAGCATTTT,NA,NA,TRBJ1-5,TRBV18
CASSFGLSGNEQFF,TGTGCCAGCAGCTTTGGATTGAGCGGCAATGAGCAGTTCTTC,NA,NA,TRBJ2-1,TRBV7-2
CASSLFGTGGYEQYF,TGTGCCAGCAGTTTATTTGGGACAGGGGGATACGAGCAGTACTTC,TRBD1,NA,TRBJ2-7,TRBV6-2/TRBV6-3
CASSFPQETQYF,TGTGCCAGCAGCTTCCCTCAAGAGACCCAGTACTTC,NA,NA,TRBJ2-5,TRBV5-5
CASTTSGSGEQYF,TGTGCCAGTACGACTAGCGGGAGTGGCGAGCAGTACTTC,TRBD2,NA,TRBJ2-7,TRBV6-5
CSGGDSFNEKLFF,TGCAGCGGGGGGGACAGTTTTAATGAAAAACTGTTTTTT,TRBD1,NA,TRBJ1-4,TRBV29-1
CASSTTGGQTQYF,TGTGCCAGCAGCACGACAGGGGGCCAGACCCAGTACTTC,TRBD1,few,TRBJ2-5,TRBV11-3
CASSIRREYSTDRNTF,TGTGCCAGTAGTATAAGGAGGGAGTATTCGACAGACCGAAACACCTTC,NA,NA,TRBJ1-2,TRBV19
CASSLSNYNEQFF,TGTGCCAGCAGTTTATCCAACTACAATGAGCAGTTCTTC,NA,NA,TRBJ2-1,TRBV28
CASSQRDRFFGEQYF,TGTGCCAGCAGTCAACGGGACAGGTTTTTCGGCGAGCAGTACTTC,TRBD1,NA,TRBJ2-7,TRBV6-2/TRBV6-3
CAWSGSNQPQHF,TGTGCCTGGAGTGGGAGCAATCAGCCCCAGCATTTT,NA,NA,TRBJ1-5,TRBV30
CAISEGRDPTGELFF,TGTGCCATCAGTGAGGGGCGGGATCCAACCGGGGAGCTGTTTTTT,NA,NA,TRBJ2-2,TRBV10-3